The T cell receptor (beta chain) under discussion was sequenced for a study of cytomegalovirus exposure and HLA in healthy donors. Regarding the study as a whole: Sequencing depth across donors, presence/absence analyses assumed, was roughly uniform. The only immune exposure information that was available was CMV serostatus. A link between a missense DCLRE1C variant and TCR beta V- and J-gene trimming emerged from a later analysis. In an earlier analysis, most TCR beta V segments were productive about 87% or about 30% of the time.

The PCR was carried out with 60 Vbeta primers and 13 Jbeta primers. TCRdb keeps only in-frame clones here, not all; method: immunoSEQ multiplex PCR. The sample contains under 150,000 clones, 82% of which appear only once. CDR1 and CDR2 (germline): PRHDT, FYEKMQ (reference sequence). Trimming took 5 bases from V and 0 from J, leaving 14 bases between them. The CDR3 sequence is 15 residues long. As for this clone: The target antigen is unknown.

The gene calls are TRBV13 and TRBJ2-7; D is ambiguous. This receptor was obtained from a male donor in good health and CMV-seronegative. The material sequenced was PBMCs. CDR3 residues: CASSQATLSSYEQYF. CDR3 in DNA: TGTGCCAGCAGCCAAGCGACTCTCAGCTCCTACGAGCAGTACTTC.